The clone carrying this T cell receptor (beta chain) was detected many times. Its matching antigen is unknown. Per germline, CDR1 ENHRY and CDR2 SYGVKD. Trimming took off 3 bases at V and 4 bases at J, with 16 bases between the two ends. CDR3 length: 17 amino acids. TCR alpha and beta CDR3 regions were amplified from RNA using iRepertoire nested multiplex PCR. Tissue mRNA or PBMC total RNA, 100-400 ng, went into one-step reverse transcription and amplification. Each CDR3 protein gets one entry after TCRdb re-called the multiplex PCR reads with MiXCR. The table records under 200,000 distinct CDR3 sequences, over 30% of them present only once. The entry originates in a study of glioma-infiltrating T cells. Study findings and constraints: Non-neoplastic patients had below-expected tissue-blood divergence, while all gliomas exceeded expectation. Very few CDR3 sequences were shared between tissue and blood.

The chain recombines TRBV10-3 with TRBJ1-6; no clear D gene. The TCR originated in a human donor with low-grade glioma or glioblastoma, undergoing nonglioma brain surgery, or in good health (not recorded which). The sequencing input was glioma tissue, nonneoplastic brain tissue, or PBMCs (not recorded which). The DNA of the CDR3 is TGTGCCATCAGTGAAATGAGCCCCTGGAGTTATAATTCACCCCTCCACTTT. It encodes CAISEMSPWSYNSPLHF.